The 10 T cell receptor beta chains given below trace back to one sample, sequenced in a study of molecular identifiers for immune sequencing clone quantification. TCRdb redid the calling of the PCR reads with MiXCR, one entry per CDR3 protein. Of more than 450,000 distinct CDR3 sequences listed, about a fifth are singletons. The sequenced material came from naive CD8+ T cells from blood, with Jurkat cell RNA spiked in. As for subset: FACS-sorted CD8+CD4-CCR7+CD45RA+ naive T cells. All receptors come from a human donor in good health. Some libraries in this study had Jurkat cell RNA spiked in.

The chain carries TRBV11-2 and TRBJ2-1, with D maybe TRBD2 (6 bases). The CDR3 has 12 residues. V was cut by 1 base and J by 8 bases, with 6 bases left in between. Germline V gives CDR1 SGHAT, CDR2 FQNNGV. The CDR3 region has the DNA TGTGCCAGCAGCTTAGGACTAGATGAGCAGTTCTTC. Residues: CASSLGLDEQFF.

This rearrangement joins TRBV20-1 to TRBJ2-7, with TRBD2 matching 8 bases. Germline CDR1 reads DFQATT; CDR2 reads SNEGSKA (reference sequence). The CDR3 extends over 15 amino acids. Trimming at V came to 0 bases and at J to 2 bases, leaving 6 bases not matched to a gene. The CDR3 DNA is TGCAGTGCTAGAGATCGCGGGAGGCCTACCTACGAGCAGTACTTC. This gives the protein CSARDRGRPTYEQYF.

The chain carries TRBV6-5 and TRBJ2-7; unclear D gene. CDR3 size: 14 residues. Germline V gene data show CDR1 as MNHEY and CDR2 as SVGAGI. The ends were cut back, 0 bases at V and 2 bases at J, with 8 bases in the middle. CDR3 residues: CASSYSVSTYEQYF. In DNA form, the CDR3 reads TGTGCCAGCAGTTACTCTGTCTCGACCTACGAGCAGTACTTC.

This clonotype was recorded a few times. At one end the junction does not follow the germline gene, possibly because of a read error. V and J are TRBV19 and TRBJ1-1; no definite D call. The CDR3 has 14 residues. In germline, CDR1 is LNHDA, CDR2 SQIVND (reference sequence). CDR3 residues: CASSHRTDYTEAFF. The CDR3 region has the DNA TGTGCCAGTAGTCACCGGACGGATTACACTGAGGCTTTCTTT. Full variable domain (rest looked up from reference TRBV19 and TRBJ1-1): DGGITQSPKYLFRKEGQNVTLSCEQNLNHDAMYWYRQDPGQGLRLIYYSQIVNDFQKGDIAEGYSVSREKKESFPLTVTSAQKNPTAFYLCASSHRTDYTEAFFGQGTRLTVV.

This clonotype has a count of ten or more. The rearrangement joins TRBV2 to TRBJ1-1; D not resolved. Trimming cost V 6 bases and J 1 base, with 6 bases left between them. This CDR3 has 12 residues. Germline V CDR1 and CDR2: SNHLY, FYNNEI. The CDR3 region is CASSGTNTEAFF. In DNA, the CDR3 is TGTGCCAGCAGCGGTACGAACACTGAAGCTTTCTTT.

The rearrangement uses TRBV28 and TRBJ1-4, with D possibly TRBD1 on 5 matching bases. This CDR3 comprises 15 residues. V dropped 5 bases and J dropped 5 bases, with 15 bases sitting between them. The germline V gene has CDR1 MDHEN and CDR2 SYDVKM. The CDR3 reads CASSPRQTLNEKLFF. In DNA form, the CDR3 reads TGTGCCAGCAGTCCCAGACAGACGCTGAATGAAAAACTGTTTTTT. The full variable domain, with the rest looked up from reference TRBV28 and TRBJ1-4, is DVKVTQSSRYLVKRTGEKVFLECVQDMDHENMFWYRQDPGLGLRLIYFSYDVKMKEKGDIPEGYSVSREKKERFSLILESASTNQTSMYLCASSPRQTLNEKLFFGSGTQLSVL.

J is TRBJ2-1 and V is TRBV4-3; 9 nucleotides match TRBD1. V dropped 6 bases and J dropped 7; count of bases not matched to a gene: 4. The length of the CDR3 is 13 residues. Germline values: CDR1 LGHNA, CDR2 YSLEER. The CDR3 reads CASRGQGLNEQFF. In DNA, the CDR3 is TGCGCCAGCAGGGGACAGGGATTGAATGAGCAGTTCTTC.

The chain joins TRBV20-1 to TRBJ1-4, with TRBD1 matching 8 bases. With 6 bases clipped from V and 6 bases from J, the junction kept 6 bases outside the gene matches. This CDR3 contains 13 residues. The V gene's germline CDR1 is DFQATT and CDR2 SNEGSKA (reference sequence). CDR3 residues: CSAPTGVDEKLFF. The CDR3 DNA reads TGCAGTGCCCCGACAGGGGTTGATGAAAAACTGTTTTTT.

This clonotype was seen ten or more times. The chain joins TRBV4-1 to TRBJ2-3, with D possibly TRBD2 on 5 matching bases. In germline, CDR1 is MGHRA, CDR2 YSYEKL. CDR3 length: 16 amino acids. Trimming removed 1 base from V and 2 bases from J, with 13 bases in between. CDR3 sequence reads: CASSQGGQIATDTQYF. In DNA form, the CDR3 reads TGCGCCAGCAGCCAAGGCGGGCAGATAGCCACAGATACGCAGTATTTT.

This clonotype showed up many times. V is TRBV6-6 and J is TRBJ2-7, with 9 bases fitting TRBD1. The CDR3 extends over 15 amino acids. The J segment lost 4 bases and the V segment lost 6 bases, leaving 10 bases of the junction unmatched. Germline V gives CDR1 MNHNY, CDR2 SVGAGI (reference sequence). CDR3 sequence: CASSRTGADSYEQYF. In DNA, the CDR3 is TGTGCCAGCAGCCGGACAGGGGCGGATTCATACGAGCAGTACTTC.